One and the same sample provided the 30 T cell receptor beta chains below, sequenced in a study of T cells in Graves' hyperthyroidism and ophthalmopathy. Amplification of TCR beta CDR3 regions was performed using RNA transcripts as template. In the first-round RT-PCR of the TCR CDR3, the HTBI primer set was used. TCRdb processed the multiplex PCR reads anew with MiXCR; each CDR3 protein has one entry. The table shows 480,000 or so distinct CDR3 sequences, with around 43% occurring only once. Sequenced sample: peripheral blood or thyroid tissue (not recorded which). Every receptor here comes from an adult woman with Graves' disease, either hyperthyroidism or ophthalmopathy (not recorded which).

The CDR3 DNA reads TGTGCCACCAGTGCTCCGGGACACGCGATAACCGGGGAGCTGTTTTTT. It yields the protein CATSAPGHAITGELFF. The chain joins TRBV24-1 to TRBJ2-2, with D perhaps matching TRBD1 (6 bases). Trimming left V 5 bases short and J 5 bases short, with 17 bases between. The germline CDR1 and CDR2 sequences are KGHDR and SFDVKD. The CDR3 is made up of 16 amino acids.

This clonotype has a handful of counts. This may stem from a read error, because a much larger clone lies one nucleotide away. This chain links TRBV5-1 with TRBJ2-5; 8 bases align to TRBD2. Germline CDR1 SGHRS, CDR2 YFSETQ. The CDR3 covers 16 residues. Written as DNA, the CDR3 is TGCGCCAGCAGCTTGTTAGGACTAGCAGACCAAGAGGCCCAGTACTTC. It codes for CASSLLGLADQEAQYF.

The count of this clonotype is one. V is TRBV7-8 and J is TRBJ2-6; maybe TRBD1 (6 bases). The V gene lost 4 bases and the J gene lost 2 bases, with 9 bases spanning the gap. Looked up from germline, CDR1 is SGHVS and CDR2 is FQNEAQ. The CDR3 runs 15 residues. CDR3 nucleotide sequence: TGTGCCAGCAGCTCAGGGGTCGCTGGGGCCAACGTCCTGACTTTC. Its protein is CASSSGVAGANVLTF.

The V and J genes are TRBV12-3 or TRBV12-4 and TRBJ1-3, with a possible D match to TRBD1 (5 bases). Trimming stripped 5 bases from V and 1 base from J, with 15 bases between. CDR3 length equals 16 residues. The CDR3 DNA sequence: TGTGCCAGCAGTGGACCCCTGGGGGGTTCTGGAAACACCATATATTTT. This codes for CASSGPLGGSGNTIYF.

The chain uses TRBV29-1 and TRBJ2-7; D remains unclear. CDR3 length: 13 amino acids. Germline loops: CDR1 SQVTM, CDR2 ANQGSEA. The V gene lost 1 base and the J gene lost 3 bases, with 10 bases spanning the gap. CDR3 sequence: CSVEGRGRYEQYF. The CDR3 region has the DNA TGCAGCGTTGAAGGGAGAGGTCGCTACGAGCAGTACTTC.

This clonotype has only a few counts. The junction and the germline gene differ at one end; a read error may be behind it. The J gene is TRBJ2-3, the V gene TRBV20-1, with unresolved D. CDR1 is DFQATT and CDR2 is SNEGSKA in the germline V gene (reference sequence). This CDR3 comprises 14 residues. DNA of the CDR3: TGCAGTGCTAGTTGGAAGGCAGGCACAGATGCGCAGTATTTT. Encoded protein: CSASWKAGTDAQYF.

This clonotype was counted ten times or more. The chain links TRBV24-1 to TRBJ1-2; D gene ambiguous. This CDR3 is built from 14 residues. Germline V lookup: CDR1 KGHDR, CDR2 SFDVKD. V gave up 1 base and J gave up 1 base, with 6 bases separating them. The CDR3 DNA follows: TGTGCCACCAGTGATTTCCGTGATAACTATGGCTACACCTTC. Encoded protein: CATSDFRDNYGYTF.

The chain's CDR3 is CASSFGIKGAYEQYF. The CDR3 DNA follows: TGTGCCAGCAGCTTCGGAATTAAGGGGGCGTACGAGCAGTACTTC. V gene TRBV7-9 combines with J gene TRBJ2-7, with TRBD1 matching 7 bases. Germline CDR1 and CDR2: SEHNR and FQNEAQ (reference sequence). V trimming: 3 bases; J trimming: 4 bases; junction bases outside the gene matches: 9. The CDR3 consists of 15 residues.

This rearrangement joins TRBV6-1 to TRBJ2-5; D remains unclear. The CDR3 spans 11 residues. The germline V gene encodes CDR1 MNHNS and CDR2 SASEGT. The CDR3 sequence: CARAGHETQYF. In DNA form, the CDR3 reads TGTGCTAGAGCCGGCCATGAGACCCAGTACTTC.

This chain uses TRBV7-9 with TRBJ2-1; 12 bases map to TRBD2. Per germline, CDR1 SEHNR and CDR2 FQNEAQ (reference sequence). The V segment lost 6 bases and the J segment 8 bases; nucleotides outside the gene matches: 11. This CDR3 contains 16 residues. The CDR3: CASSDASGRAADEQFF. CDR3 bases: TGTGCCAGCAGTGACGCTAGCGGGAGGGCCGCAGATGAGCAGTTCTTC. The whole variable domain, filled in from reference TRBV7-9 and TRBJ2-1, reads DTGVSQNPRHKITKRGQNVTFRCDPISEHNRLYWYRQTLGQGPEFLTYFQNEAQLEKSRLLSDRFSAERPKGSFSTLEIQRTEQGDSAMYLCASSDASGRAADEQFFGPGTRLTVL.

The chain couples TRBV7-2 to TRBJ1-4, with D maybe TRBD1 (6 bases). The CDR3 has 15 amino acids. Looked up from germline, CDR1 is SGHTA and CDR2 is FQGNSA. V was pared by 5 bases and J by 7 bases, with 17 bases between. The CDR3, as DNA: TGTGCCAGCAGCCCGGGGGCGGTTTGGGGTGAAAAACTGTTTTTT. Protein: CASSPGAVWGEKLFF.

This clonotype was found many times. This chain links TRBV2 with TRBJ1-1, with 8 nucleotides matching TRBD1. This CDR3 is built from 16 residues. Germline CDR1 is SNHLY and CDR2 is FYNNEI. Losses at the gene ends were 4 bases for V and 4 bases for J; bases not matched to a gene: 11. This CDR3 is CASSAGGAGSGTEAFF. The DNA of the CDR3 is TGTGCCAGCAGTGCAGGGGGCGCAGGGAGTGGCACTGAAGCTTTCTTT.

This chain's CDR3 is CATSSVRGPTEAFF. CDR3 nucleotides: TGTGCCACCAGCAGTGTCAGGGGGCCCACTGAAGCTTTCTTT. The V and J genes are TRBV15 and TRBJ1-1, with 8 bases that match TRBD1. With V trimmed by 3 bases and J by 4 bases, 4 bases remained unmatched. Germline V gene lookup returns CDR1 LNHNV and CDR2 YYDKDF (reference sequence). The CDR3 spans 14 residues.

This sequence joins TRBV2 and TRBJ2-1; the match to TRBD2 covers 8 bases. V gave up 7 bases and J gave up 0 bases; unmatched junction bases: 5. The V gene's germline CDR1 is SNHLY and CDR2 FYNNEI. The CDR3 runs to 15 residues. DNA of the CDR3: TGTGCCAGCATATCGGGACTAGTCTCCTACAATGAGCAGTTCTTC. Residues: CASISGLVSYNEQFF.

This chain links TRBV19 with TRBJ1-5; 7 bases are a match to TRBD1. CDR3 size: 15 residues. V lost 8 bases to trimming and J lost 4 bases; unmatched junction nucleotides: 11. Germline CDR1 is LNHDA and CDR2 is SQIVND (reference sequence). The CDR3 spells CASQETGFGNQPQHF. The CDR3 DNA reads TGTGCCAGTCAAGAGACAGGGTTTGGGAATCAGCCCCAGCATTTT.

This clonotype showed up many times. The V and J genes are TRBV5-6 and TRBJ1-3, with D perhaps TRBD1 (5 bases). The CDR3 sequence is 14 residues long. V was shortened by 4 bases and J by 0 bases, with 8 bases between the two germline ends. Germline values: CDR1 SGHDT, CDR2 YYEEEE. The CDR3 sequence is CASSPTVSGNTIYF. The DNA for the CDR3 is TGTGCCAGCAGCCCGACAGTCTCTGGAAACACCATATATTTT.

This clonotype occurred a few times. The J gene is TRBJ2-1, the V gene TRBV7-2; D might be TRBD2 (7 bases). The CDR3 contains 15 residues. CDR1 is SGHTA and CDR2 is FQGNSA in the germline V gene. V lost 7 bases, J lost 1 base, and 14 bases lay in between. CDR3 amino acids: CASTIGGASYNEQFF. CDR3 nucleotide sequence: TGTGCCAGCACTATAGGGGGGGCATCCTACAATGAGCAGTTCTTC. The full variable domain, with the rest looked up from reference TRBV7-2 and TRBJ2-1, is GAGVSQSPSNKVTEKGKDVELRCDPISGHTALYWYRQSLGQGLEFLIYFQGNSAPDKSGLPSDRFSAERTGGSVSTLTIQRTQQEDSAVYLCASTIGGASYNEQFFGPGTRLTVL.

The chain carries TRBV10-1 and TRBJ1-3; D remains unclear. The CDR3 runs 13 residues. CDR1 WNHNN and CDR2 SYGVQD come from the germline V gene (reference sequence). V gave up 0 bases and J gave up 4 bases, with 4 bases separating them. DNA for the CDR3: TGCGCCAGCAGTGAGTCGACCGGAAACACCATATATTTT. Translation gives CASSESTGNTIYF.

This clonotype showed up many times. The rearrangement joins TRBV7-6 to TRBJ1-1; perhaps TRBD1 as D (5 bases). V was trimmed by 8 bases and J by 1 base, leaving 20 bases between them. There are 16 residues in the CDR3. The germline CDR1 and CDR2 sequences are SGHVS and FNYEAQ. The chain's CDR3 is CASAQPPGRGNTEAFF. In DNA form, the CDR3 reads TGTGCCAGCGCGCAGCCTCCGGGACGGGGGAACACTGAAGCTTTCTTT. The full variable domain, rest sourced from reference TRBV7-6 and TRBJ1-1, is GAGVSQSPRYKVTKRGQDVALRCDPISGHVSLYWYRQALGQGPEFLTYFNYEAQQDKSGLPNDRFSAERPEGSISTLTIQRTEQRDSAMYRCASAQPPGRGNTEAFFGQGTRLTVV.

This clonotype was seen more than once but under ten times. The chain carries TRBV6-2 or TRBV6-3 and TRBJ2-7; possible D gene TRBD2, 6 bases. V was pared by 8 bases and J by 6 bases, with 20 bases between. CDR3 length equals 14 residues. CDR1 MNHEY and CDR2 SVGEGT come from the germline V gene. CDR3 DNA: TGTGCCAGCGGAGTACGGGGGAGAGATCTCGAGCAGTACTTC. Translated: CASGVRGRDLEQYF.

This clonotype occurred many times. The genes are TRBV7-9 and TRBJ1-6, with unresolved D. Deletions cut 6 bases from V and 7 bases from J, with 13 bases between. Per the germline V gene, CDR1 is SEHNR and CDR2 is FQNEAQ (reference sequence). The CDR3 is made up of 14 amino acids. CDR3 coding DNA: TGTGCCAGCAGATCAGACATCCAAAATTCACCCCTCCACTTT. This gives the protein CASRSDIQNSPLHF.

As for this clonotype: At one of its ends the junction is not consistent with the germline gene, which may arise from a read error. V and J are TRBV7-2 and TRBJ2-2; 7 nucleotides agree with TRBD2. Per germline, CDR1 SGHTA and CDR2 FQGNSA. CDR3 length: 16 amino acids. The CDR3 reads CASSLVGGSNTGELSW. CDR3 DNA: TGTGCCAGCAGCTTAGTGGGGGGGTCGAACACCGGGGAGCTGTCTTGG.

This clonotype occurred many times. V gene TRBV9 combines with J gene TRBJ2-2; D not certain. The CDR3 totals 15 residues. Per the germline V gene, CDR1 is SGDLS and CDR2 is YYNGEE. Trimming removed 0 bases from V and 4 bases from J, with 10 bases in between. CDR3 sequence (DNA): TGTGCCAGCAGCGTAGGGCCACCCGGCACCGGGGAGCTGTTTTTT. Its translation is CASSVGPPGTGELFF.

The genes are TRBV15 and TRBJ1-5; no definite D call. Trimming took 1 base from V and 7 from J, leaving 11 bases between them. Looked up from germline, CDR1 is LNHNV and CDR2 is YYDKDF (reference sequence). CDR3 length: 14 amino acids. CDR3 sequence (DNA): TGTGCCACCAGCAGAGTAGGAAGAGGGCAGCCCCAGCATTTT. It yields the protein CATSRVGRGQPQHF.

In its sample, this clonotype was seen a few times. The chain is built from TRBV7-9 and TRBJ2-7; D remains unclear. The germline V and J ends were trimmed by 3 bases and 3 bases, with 12 bases remaining between them. Germline loops: CDR1 SEHNR, CDR2 FQNEAQ (reference sequence). CDR3 length: 14 residues. The CDR3 spells CASSLLGRSYEQYF. The CDR3 DNA reads as TGTGCCAGCAGCTTGTTAGGACGGAGCTACGAGCAGTACTTC.

V usage is TRBV10-3 and J usage is TRBJ1-6; 7 bases align to TRBD1. This CDR3 contains 14 residues. The germline V gene encodes CDR1 ENHRY and CDR2 SYGVKD. With 11 bases clipped from V and 7 bases from J, the junction kept 11 bases outside the gene matches. CDR3 amino acids: CASRPGQRNSPLHF. The CDR3 DNA sequence: TGTGCCTCTCGACCGGGACAGAGAAATTCACCCCTCCACTTT.

The J gene is TRBJ1-3, the V gene TRBV2, with 9 bases that match TRBD1. The CDR3 runs 17 residues. V lost 6 bases to trimming and J lost 0 bases; unmatched junction nucleotides: 9. CDR1 is SNHLY and CDR2 is FYNNEI in the germline V gene. This CDR3 reads CASRAGTGNSSGNTIYF. DNA for the CDR3: TGTGCCAGCAGGGCCGGGACAGGGAACAGCTCTGGAAACACCATATATTTT.

A few counts support this clonotype. The CDR3, as DNA: TGTGCCACCAGCGGCGGACCGAACTACGAGCAGTACTTC. It encodes CATSGGPNYEQYF. This chain uses TRBV28 with TRBJ2-7; a weak D match, TRBD2 (5 bases). Trimming removed 10 bases at V and 3 bases at J, with 16 bases between. The CDR3 spans 13 residues. The germline gives CDR1 MDHEN, CDR2 SYDVKM.

The chain has TRBV19 and TRBJ2-7, with TRBD2 matching 8 bases. With 3 bases clipped from V and 6 bases from J, the junction kept 7 bases outside the gene matches. CDR1 is LNHDA, CDR2 SQIVND, per germline (reference sequence). CDR3 length: 14 amino acids. In nucleotides, the CDR3 is TGTGCCAGTAGTATCCTCGGACTAGCTCCCGAGCAGTACTTC. It yields the protein CASSILGLAPEQYF.

The chain combines TRBV5-1 with TRBJ2-7; D unclear. Trimming removed 8 bases from V and 4 bases from J, with 22 bases in between. Germline-derived CDR1 and CDR2 are SGHRS and YFSETQ. CDR3 length: 15 amino acids. CDR3 in amino acids: CASQLTAGFFYEQYF. The CDR3 DNA follows: TGCGCCAGTCAGCTTACAGCCGGATTTTTTTACGAGCAGTACTTC.